The 26 T cell receptor beta chains reported below all come from one sample, sequenced in a study of CD8 T cells in ankylosing spondylitis. Their recognized antigens are unknown. MiXCR was run by TCRdb on the 5' RACE reads, yielding one entry per CDR3 protein. The sample consists of under 450,000 distinct CDR3 sequences, approximately 17% of them appearing once. General observations from the study: One TCR beta motif, made up of eight or nine highly homologous variants, appeared characteristic of ankylosing spondylitis blood.

Specimen: blood, either unsorted or a sorted T cell fraction (not recorded which). These receptors were collected from a male donor with ankylosing spondylitis.

DNA for the CDR3: TGCAGCGTTAGCCGGAACACAGCCGCCTACGAGCAGTACTTC. This sequence encodes CSVSRNTAAYEQYF. This sequence joins TRBV29-1 and TRBJ2-7, with D unresolved. Trimming took off 5 bases at V and 2 bases at J, with 16 bases between the two ends. CDR1 is SQVTM and CDR2 is ANQGSEA in the germline V gene. CDR3 size: 14 residues.

The V call is TRBV9, the J call TRBJ2-3; the match to TRBD2 covers 12 bases. The V gene end was trimmed by 4 bases and the J gene end by 3 bases; junction bases not matched to a gene: 9. Per germline, CDR1 SGDLS and CDR2 YYNGEE. The CDR3 is made up of 17 amino acids. The CDR3 loop is CASSMRTSGITTDTQYF. Here the CDR3 DNA reads TGTGCCAGCAGCATGCGGACTAGCGGGATAACGACAGATACGCAGTATTTT.

V usage is TRBV12-3 or TRBV12-4 and J usage is TRBJ1-3; D is possibly TRBD1 (5 bases). With 6 bases removed from V and 4 bases from J, the gap between germline ends came to 16 bases. The length of the CDR3 is 15 residues. The CDR3 here is CASSKGHSKGNTIYF. The CDR3 DNA reads as TGTGCCAGCAGCAAAGGACACTCGAAGGGAAACACCATATATTTT.

Only a few counts were recorded for this clonotype. V usage is TRBV6-1 and J usage is TRBJ1-1; D might be TRBD1 (6 bases). Per the germline V gene, CDR1 is MNHNS and CDR2 is SASEGT. The V gene lost 6 bases and the J gene lost 1 base, with 9 bases spanning the gap. This CDR3 spans 13 amino acids. DNA for the CDR3: TGTGCCAGCAGGATGACAGGGAACACTGAAGCTTTCTTT. It is translated as CASRMTGNTEAFF.

This clonotype appeared a few times. The rearrangement joins TRBV12-3 or TRBV12-4 to TRBJ1-1; 11 bases map to TRBD1. The CDR3 has 15 amino acids. The ends lost 4 bases at V and 6 bases at J; junction bases unmatched: 7. The DNA for the CDR3 is TGTGCCAGCAGTTCCTGGGACAGGGGGTCCCCTGAAGCTTTCTTT. Protein: CASSSWDRGSPEAFF.

This chain uses TRBV25-1 with TRBJ2-5; 7 bases agree with TRBD2. The germline V gene encodes CDR1 MGHDK and CDR2 SYGVNS. Trimming took 5 bases from V and 0 from J; bases not matched to a gene: 6. The CDR3 spans 15 residues. CDR3 sequence: CASSSTSRYQETQYF. The CDR3 nucleotides read TGTGCCAGCAGTTCGACTAGCAGATACCAAGAGACCCAGTACTTC.

This clonotype came up a few times. The chain is built from TRBV13 and TRBJ2-1; D gene uncertain. Germline CDR1 reads PRHDT; CDR2 reads FYEKMQ (reference sequence). Deletions cut 0 bases from V and 3 bases from J, with 9 bases between. This CDR3 region has 15 residues. DNA for the CDR3: TGTGCCAGCAGCTTAGGGCACTCCGTCTACAATGAGCAGTTCTTC. It translates to CASSLGHSVYNEQFF.

This rearrangement joins TRBV20-1 to TRBJ2-5; D is uncertain. Looked up from germline, CDR1 is DFQATT and CDR2 is SNEGSKA (reference sequence). The ends were cut back, 0 bases at V and 2 bases at J, with 19 bases in the middle. The CDR3 has 17 residues. This CDR3 is CSARDLNRRAAQETQYF. CDR3 in DNA: TGCAGTGCTAGAGATCTGAATCGTAGGGCAGCTCAAGAGACCCAGTACTTC.

This clonotype was detected many times. The V gene is TRBV5-1, the J gene TRBJ2-7; TRBD1 matches 9 bases. The ends lost 4 bases at V and 1 base at J; junction bases unmatched: 6. CDR1 SGHRS and CDR2 YFSETQ come from the germline V gene. The CDR3 has 15 residues. CDR3 loop: CASSPRDRESYEQYF. In DNA form, the CDR3 reads TGCGCCAGCAGCCCCCGGGACAGGGAATCCTACGAGCAGTACTTC. The full variable domain, completed using reference TRBV5-1 and TRBJ2-7, is KAGVTQTPRYLIKTRGQQVTLSCSPISGHRSVSWYQQTPGQGLQFLFEYFSETQRNKGNFPGRFSGRQFSNSRSEMNVSTLELGDSALYLCASSPRDRESYEQYFGPGTRLTVT.

The chain has TRBV12-3 or TRBV12-4 and TRBJ2-7; 7 bases align to TRBD1. J was trimmed by 10 bases and V by 4 bases; bases with no gene match: 10. This CDR3 contains 13 residues. CDR3: CASSSPERGPQYF. In DNA, the CDR3 is TGTGCCAGCAGTTCCCCTGAAAGGGGGCCCCAGTACTTC.

This clonotype showed up just a few times. The chain joins TRBV6-5 to TRBJ2-7, with 12 bases matching TRBD2. The CDR3 has 15 amino acids. V trimming: 7 bases; J trimming: 2 bases; junction bases outside the gene matches: 6. Germline CDR1 and CDR2: MNHEY and SVGAGI. This CDR3 is CASITSGGIPYEQYF. DNA of the CDR3: TGTGCCAGCATTACTAGCGGGGGGATACCCTACGAGCAGTACTTC.

This CDR3 reads CSARVGSGRVSNEQFF. The CDR3 DNA is TGCAGTGCTAGAGTTGGTAGCGGGAGGGTTTCAAATGAGCAGTTCTTC. This chain links TRBV20-1 with TRBJ2-1; TRBD2 matches at 11 bases. Germline CDR1 is DFQATT and CDR2 is SNEGSKA (reference sequence). This CDR3 has 16 residues. V trimming: 1 base; J trimming: 7 bases; junction bases outside the gene matches: 9.

In its sample, this clonotype was seen a few times. This CDR3 is CASSYSGTGGTGELFF. CDR3 DNA sequence: TGTGCCAGCAGTTACTCCGGGACAGGGGGTACCGGGGAGCTGTTTTTT. The genes are TRBV6-5 and TRBJ2-2; TRBD1 matches at 11 bases. V lost 0 bases and J lost 5; bases outside the gene matches: 2. Per germline, CDR1 MNHEY and CDR2 SVGAGI. The CDR3 consists of 16 residues.

This clonotype has ten or more counts. The chain joins TRBV12-3 or TRBV12-4 to TRBJ2-1, with D maybe TRBD2 (6 bases). This CDR3 comprises 14 residues. The ends were cut back, 7 bases at V and 4 bases at J, with 14 bases in the middle. For the CDR3, the DNA is TGTGCCAGCACCCGACTAGGGAGGTACAATGAGCAGTTCTTC. Encoded protein: CASTRLGRYNEQFF.

The chain recombines TRBV20-1 with TRBJ2-3; a weak D match, TRBD1 (6 bases). V was shortened by 6 bases and J by 1 base, with 11 bases between the two germline ends. The CDR3 length is 13 residues. Germline loops: CDR1 DFQATT, CDR2 SNEGSKA (reference sequence). CDR3 loop: CSATGTGTDTQYF. The CDR3 DNA reads as TGCAGTGCCACAGGGACGGGCACAGATACGCAGTATTTT.

V usage is TRBV6-5 and J usage is TRBJ1-5, with 7 bases aligning to TRBD1. The CDR3 covers 16 residues. Germline values: CDR1 MNHEY, CDR2 SVGAGI. The J segment lost 9 bases and the V segment lost 0 bases, leaving 11 bases of the junction unmatched. The CDR3 DNA sequence: TGTGCCAGCAGTTACTCTGTCCAGACAGGGTCTTTGCCCCAGCATTTT. Protein product: CASSYSVQTGSLPQHF.

This clonotype turned up a few times. This chain connects TRBV27 to TRBJ2-7; TRBD1 matches at 7 bases. Germline assignment: CDR1 MNHEY and CDR2 SMNVEV (reference sequence). The V gene end was trimmed by 7 bases and the J gene end by 3 bases; junction bases not matched to a gene: 12. The length of the CDR3 is 15 residues. The CDR3 coding sequence is TGTGCCAGCAATTCCCGACAGGGTGGGGACTACGAGCAGTACTTC. Amino acid sequence: CASNSRQGGDYEQYF.

This clonotype was seen a handful of times. This sequence joins TRBV11-1 and TRBJ2-4; TRBD1 matches 10 bases. The germline V gene has CDR1 SGHAT and CDR2 FQDESV (reference sequence). V shed 7 bases and J 8 bases; nucleotides not matched to a gene: 17. The CDR3 runs to 17 residues. The CDR3 coding sequence is TGTGCCAGCACCGTCATCTCGGGGACAGGGGAGAGAGACATTCAGTACTTC. Encoded protein: CASTVISGTGERDIQYF. The complete variable domain, with remaining parts taken from reference TRBV11-1 and TRBJ2-4, reads EAEVAQSPRYKITEKSQAVAFWCDPISGHATLYWYRQILGQGPELLVQFQDESVVDDSQLPKDRFSAERLKGVDSTLKIQPAELGDSAMYLCASTVISGTGERDIQYFGAGTRLSVL.

There are a few counts of this clonotype. The chain links TRBV12-3 or TRBV12-4 to TRBJ1-1; the D is unclear. The CDR3 runs to 13 residues. The ends were cut back, 3 bases at V and 7 bases at J, with 12 bases in the middle. In DNA, the CDR3 is TGTGCCAGCAGTTTTTCGCGGGAGGTTGAAGCTTTCTTT. This sequence encodes CASSFSREVEAFF.

The genes are TRBV2 and TRBJ2-6; a possible D gene is TRBD1 (5 bases). Trimming stripped 7 bases from V and 2 bases from J, with 12 bases between. The CDR3 has 15 amino acids. The V gene's germline CDR1 is SNHLY and CDR2 FYNNEI. The CDR3 DNA follows: TGTGCCAGCACCAGGGCAGCTACTGGGGCCAACGTCCTGACTTTC. This sequence encodes CASTRAATGANVLTF. Complete variable domain (other parts from reference TRBV2 and TRBJ2-6): EPEVTQTPSHQVTQMGQEVILRCVPISNHLYFYWYRQILGQKVEFLVSFYNNEISEKSEIFDDQFSVERPDGSNFTLKIRSTKLEDSAMYFCASTRAATGANVLTFGAGSRLTVL.

This clonotype showed up just a few times. The gene calls are TRBV4-2 and TRBJ2-1; 11 nucleotides align to TRBD2. The CDR3 sequence is 17 residues long. Germline CDR1 and CDR2: LGHNA and YNFKEQ. Trimming cost V 3 bases and J 0 bases; bases outside gene matches: 4. The CDR3 DNA sequence: TGTGCCAGCAGCCATGACACTAGCGGGGGCTCCTACAATGAGCAGTTCTTC. Translated, it gives CASSHDTSGGSYNEQFF.

This clonotype was seen at least ten times. The chain carries TRBV20-1 and TRBJ2-1, with 8 bases identical to TRBD1. There are 14 residues in the CDR3. Germline V gene lookup returns CDR1 DFQATT and CDR2 SNEGSKA (reference sequence). The trim removed 1 base at V and 4 bases at J, leaving 3 bases unmatched. CDR3 nucleotide sequence: TGCAGTGCTAGAGGGACAGGGAGGTACAATGAGCAGTTCTTC. Protein product: CSARGTGRYNEQFF.

This clonotype has more than one count but fewer than ten. The rearrangement links TRBV3-1 to TRBJ2-7, with D perhaps matching TRBD1 (6 bases). CDR3 length: 19 amino acids. Trimming cost V 4 bases and J 2 bases, with 27 bases left between them. Germline V gene data show CDR1 as LGHDT and CDR2 as YNNKEL (reference sequence). The chain's CDR3 is CASSLPLQPGHPRPYEQYF. Here the CDR3 DNA reads TGTGCCAGCAGCCTCCCCCTCCAACCGGGACATCCACGACCCTACGAGCAGTACTTC.

In this sample, this clonotype turned up a few times. The chain combines TRBV5-1 with TRBJ1-1, with D unclear. The germline V gene encodes CDR1 SGHRS and CDR2 YFSETQ. The CDR3 sequence is 14 residues long. V gave up 0 bases and J gave up 10 bases, with 16 bases separating them. Here the CDR3 DNA reads TGCGCCAGCAGCTTGGAGCCGTCGGGAGATGGAGCTTTCTTT. Protein: CASSLEPSGDGAFF.

This clonotype has only a few counts. The chain has TRBV24-1 and TRBJ2-7; perhaps TRBD2 as D (6 bases). The CDR3 has 15 amino acids. The V end was cut by 4 bases, the J end by 1 base, with 13 bases between. Germline lookup yields CDR1 KGHDR and CDR2 SFDVKD. DNA of the CDR3: TGTGCCACCAGTGAGGGGGACTTTGCATCCTACGAGCAGTACTTC. Protein: CATSEGDFASYEQYF.

CDR3 DNA sequence: TGTGCCATCAAAAAGGGACAGGGATCGAACGAGCAGTACTTC. The encoded protein is CAIKKGQGSNEQYF. The rearrangement links TRBV10-3 to TRBJ2-7, with 9 bases lining up with TRBD1. Germline assignment: CDR1 ENHRY and CDR2 SYGVKD. After removal of 7 bases from V and 5 bases from J, the junction contained 9 bases not matched to a gene. CDR3 length equals 14 residues.